This TCR beta chain comes out of a study of beta chain features in type 1 diabetes. General observations from the study: Among all four CD4+ subsets, Type 1 diabetes patients had TCRB CDR3s that were moderately but significantly shorter. VDJ junctions in type 1 diabetes patients carried more deletions and fewer insertions.

Expressed TCRB transcripts were sequenced because the entire RNA isolate underwent reverse transcription. Average reads for naive, central memory and regulatory T cell samples were about 3.57 million. Some clones are missing from TCRdb's copy, which holds only in-frame ones; the method was immunoSEQ multiplex PCR. This table has some 190,000 clones, approximately 8.4% appearing once. Germline assignment: CDR1 SGHRS and CDR2 YFSETQ. Losses at the gene ends were 4 bases for V and 5 bases for J; bases not matched to a gene: 8. The CDR3 loop spans 15 amino acids. This clone has only a few counts. No antigen is known for it.

The sequence was collected from a man younger than 35 with type 1 diabetes. Sequencing was carried out using central memory CD4+ T cells from blood. V is TRBV5-1 and J is TRBJ2-3; 9 bases match TRBD1. The chain's CDR3 is CASSGRTGAGDTQYF. CDR3 sequence (DNA): TGCGCCAGCAGCGGTAGGACAGGGGCAGGAGATACGCAGTATTTT.